The rows below give T cell receptor beta chains drawn from one sample of a study of T cells after yellow fever vaccination. TCRdb reprocessed the 5' RACE reads with MiXCR, giving one entry per CDR3 protein. The sample shows 450,000 to 650,000 distinct CDR3 sequences, about a fifth of them seen only once. Here the sequenced sample was PBMCs, taken about 21 days after the first yellow fever vaccination. The receptor source for this set is a young man who received the YFV17D yellow fever vaccine. The CDR3 runs from the conserved cysteine through the conserved F or W. The order of the fields is V gene, CDR3 length, D gene, clone size, CDR3 protein. The D gene is left open where the match is weak. Clone size is stated in some rows and not others, as once, few, many or a class when expanded.

v_gene: TRBV5-1; len: 16; d_gene: -; abundance: few; CDR3aa: CASSLYRLTESEGYTF
v_gene: TRBV5-5; len: 14; d_gene: TRBD1; abundance: many; CDR3aa: CASSLDRGSLEQYF
v_gene: TRBV5-1; len: 16; d_gene: -; abundance: few; CDR3aa: CASSLEANFSNQPQHF
v_gene: TRBV12-3/TRBV12-4; len: 14; d_gene: -; abundance: many; CDR3aa: CASSFPTVNTEAFF
v_gene: TRBV5-1; len: 15; d_gene: TRBD2; abundance: many; CDR3aa: CASSEGLAGWNEQFF
v_gene: TRBV12-3/TRBV12-4; len: 17; d_gene: -; abundance: -; CDR3aa: CASIYLNLGTAHEKLFF
v_gene: TRBV6-2/TRBV6-3; len: 13; d_gene: -; abundance: few; CDR3aa: CASTPEESEKLFF
v_gene: TRBV4-2; len: 15; d_gene: -; abundance: -; CDR3aa: CASSQGTRVNYGYTF
v_gene: TRBV10-3; len: 14; d_gene: -; abundance: -; CDR3aa: CAISRDGPNYGYTF
v_gene: TRBV6-2/TRBV6-3; len: 13; d_gene: -; abundance: few; CDR3aa: CASSYSFTGELFF
v_gene: TRBV27; len: 17; d_gene: TRBD1; abundance: -; CDR3aa: CASSSGQGASGANVLTF
v_gene: TRBV5-1; len: 15; d_gene: TRBD1; abundance: few; CDR3aa: CASSFGGTDNSPLHF
v_gene: TRBV12-3/TRBV12-4; len: 15; d_gene: TRBD1; abundance: -; CDR3aa: CASGGRDSGLSPLHF
v_gene: TRBV10-3; len: 16; d_gene: TRBD1; abundance: -; CDR3aa: CAISGQGGQGNAEAFF
v_gene: TRBV5-1; len: 14; d_gene: -; abundance: few; CDR3aa: CASSFGAGGTEAFF
v_gene: TRBV6-1; len: 15; d_gene: TRBD1; abundance: few; CDR3aa: CASSDWGQNKETQYF
v_gene: TRBV20-1; len: 15; d_gene: -; abundance: -; CDR3aa: CSARGWEGMNTEAFF
v_gene: TRBV25-1; len: 9; d_gene: -; abundance: -; CDR3aa: CANSGLRGF
v_gene: TRBV5-1; len: 15; d_gene: -; abundance: -; CDR3aa: CASSGTGTTQNIQYF
v_gene: TRBV5-8; len: 14; d_gene: TRBD1; abundance: many; CDR3aa: CASSSGGGDTEAFF
v_gene: TRBV29-1; len: 14; d_gene: -; abundance: -; CDR3aa: CSVDSIDKPYGYTF
v_gene: TRBV7-2; len: 21; d_gene: TRBD2; abundance: -; CDR3aa: CASSFARGRVSGESSYNEQFF
v_gene: TRBV18; len: 14; d_gene: TRBD1; abundance: few; CDR3aa: CASSQGQGGTEAFF
v_gene: TRBV6-1; len: 13; d_gene: -; abundance: few; CDR3aa: CASSPPGGGTAFF
v_gene: TRBV28; len: 15; d_gene: TRBD2; abundance: -; CDR3aa: CASSSGLAGWDTQYF
v_gene: TRBV9; len: 13; d_gene: -; abundance: many; CDR3aa: CASSATTYNEQFF
v_gene: TRBV5-1; len: 15; d_gene: TRBD1; abundance: -; CDR3aa: CASSSTGGRNEKLFF
v_gene: TRBV7-9; len: 15; d_gene: -; abundance: -; CDR3aa: CASSPPDSNYYEQYF
v_gene: TRBV5-1; len: 15; d_gene: -; abundance: -; CDR3aa: CASSLEPQTYNEQFF
v_gene: TRBV6-2/TRBV6-3; len: 14; d_gene: -; abundance: -; CDR3aa: CASKTRDSTDTQYF
v_gene: TRBV5-4; len: 14; d_gene: TRBD1; abundance: few; CDR3aa: CASSLALGGSEQFF
v_gene: TRBV11-3; len: 13; d_gene: -; abundance: -; CDR3aa: CASSPVGPDTQYF
v_gene: TRBV10-3; len: 17; d_gene: -; abundance: -; CDR3aa: CAISEPSGGLHTDTQYF
v_gene: TRBV6-1; len: 13; d_gene: -; abundance: -; CDR3aa: CASRTPGTAEQYF
v_gene: TRBV15; len: 16; d_gene: TRBD1; abundance: few; CDR3aa: CATSRDGQASYNEQFF
v_gene: TRBV7-9; len: 16; d_gene: TRBD1; abundance: -; CDR3aa: CASSPGRQGVDQPQHF
v_gene: TRBV7-9; len: 14; d_gene: -; abundance: -; CDR3aa: CASSWINRANVLTF
v_gene: TRBV24-1; len: 16; d_gene: TRBD1; abundance: few; CDR3aa: CATSDTGTGDTDTQYF
v_gene: TRBV6-5; len: 15; d_gene: -; abundance: few; CDR3aa: CASSYAGSLNSPLHF
v_gene: TRBV4-3; len: 16; d_gene: -; abundance: few; CDR3aa: CASSQSWQQVPETQYF
v_gene: TRBV3-1; len: 13; d_gene: -; abundance: -; CDR3aa: CASSQGLGSEQYF
v_gene: TRBV29-1; len: 13; d_gene: TRBD1; abundance: -; CDR3aa: CSVGGGDRNEQFF
v_gene: TRBV5-1; len: 15; d_gene: -; abundance: many; CDR3aa: CASSLVGVVTDTQYF
v_gene: TRBV24-1; len: 15; d_gene: TRBD2; abundance: -; CDR3aa: CATSDYSGVTDTQYF
v_gene: TRBV6-1; len: 16; d_gene: -; abundance: -; CDR3aa: CASSPWVSANTGELFF
v_gene: TRBV12-3/TRBV12-4; len: 15; d_gene: -; abundance: -; CDR3aa: CASSLVGAADYGYTF